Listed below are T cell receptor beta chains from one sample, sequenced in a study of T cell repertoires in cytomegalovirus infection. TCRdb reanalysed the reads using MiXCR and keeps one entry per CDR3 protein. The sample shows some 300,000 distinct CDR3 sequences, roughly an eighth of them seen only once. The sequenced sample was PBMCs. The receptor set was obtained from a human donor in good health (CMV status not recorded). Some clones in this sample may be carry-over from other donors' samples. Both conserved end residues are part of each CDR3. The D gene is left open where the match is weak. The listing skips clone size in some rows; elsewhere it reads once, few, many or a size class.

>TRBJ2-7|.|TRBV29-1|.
CSVEEHRSRYEQYF
TGCAGCGTTGAAGAGCATCGCAGCCGCTACGAGCAGTACTTC
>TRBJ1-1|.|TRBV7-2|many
CASSLRDGAEAFF
TGTGCCAGCAGCTTAAGGGATGGGGCTGAAGCTTTCTTT
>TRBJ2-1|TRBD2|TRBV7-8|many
CASSHGLGYNEQFF
TGTGCCAGCAGCCACGGACTAGGGTACAATGAGCAGTTCTTC
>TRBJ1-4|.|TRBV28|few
CASSSPVDDWSTNEKLFF
TGTGCCAGCAGTTCCCCGGTTGATGATTGGTCAACTAATGAAAAACTGTTTTTT
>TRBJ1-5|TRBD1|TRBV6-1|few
CASRRTGTQHF
TGTGCCAGCAGACGGACAGGGACCCAGCATTTT
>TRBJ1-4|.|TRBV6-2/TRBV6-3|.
CASSYSLYWLGLFF
TGTGCCAGCAGTTACTCGTTGTATTGGCTCGGACTGTTTTTT
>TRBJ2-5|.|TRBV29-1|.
CSVGQSQETQYF
TGCAGCGTTGGGCAGAGTCAGGAGACCCAGTACTTC
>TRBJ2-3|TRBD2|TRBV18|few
CASSPVLADYTDTQYF
TGTGCCAGCTCACCAGTACTAGCGGATTACACAGATACGCAGTATTTT
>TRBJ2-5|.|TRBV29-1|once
CSALRGAGGETQYF
TGCAGCGCCCTCCGGGGGGCTGGGGGAGAGACCCAGTACTTC
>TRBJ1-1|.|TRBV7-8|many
CASSLSGAGNTEAFF
TGTGCCAGCAGCTTATCAGGCGCGGGGAACACTGAAGCTTTCTTT
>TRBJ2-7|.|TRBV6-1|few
CASSALGAYEQYF
TGTGCCAGCAGTGCACTCGGAGCCTACGAGCAGTACTTC
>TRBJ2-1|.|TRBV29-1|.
CSVEGGEAPSRYNEQFF
TGCAGCGTTGAAGGAGGAGAGGCCCCCTCTCGGTACAATGAGCAGTTCTTC
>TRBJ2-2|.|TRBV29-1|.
CSVVPNTGELFF
TGCAGCGTTGTTCCGAACACCGGGGAGCTGTTTTTT
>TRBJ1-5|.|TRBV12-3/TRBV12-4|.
CASSLRHTDLYSNQPQHF
TGTGCCAGCAGTTTAAGGCACACCGATCTATATAGCAATCAGCCCCAGCATTTT
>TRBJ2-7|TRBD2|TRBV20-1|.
CSAAGLADHEQYF
TGCAGTGCTGCGGGACTAGCGGACCACGAGCAGTACTTC
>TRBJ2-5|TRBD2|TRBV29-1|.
CSASGLRGLYQETQYF
TGCAGCGCCTCGGGACTACGGGGATTGTACCAAGAGACCCAGTACTTC
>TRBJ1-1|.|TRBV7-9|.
CASRKDPTGNTEAFF
TGTGCCAGCAGAAAAGACCCGACAGGTAACACTGAAGCTTTCTTT
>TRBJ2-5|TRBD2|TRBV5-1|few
CASSLFPSGVRETQYF
TGCGCCAGCAGCTTGTTTCCCAGCGGGGTTCGTGAGACCCAGTACTTC
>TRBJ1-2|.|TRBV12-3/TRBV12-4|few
CASSFLSNYGYTF
TGTGCCAGCAGTTTTCTATCTAACTATGGCTACACCTTC
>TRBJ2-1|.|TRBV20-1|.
CSASFNEQFF
TGCAGTGCTAGTTTTAATGAGCAGTTCTTC
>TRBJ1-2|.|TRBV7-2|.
CASSLEGGSRFYGYTF
TGTGCCAGCAGCTTAGAAGGCGGCAGCCGGTTCTATGGCTACACCTTC
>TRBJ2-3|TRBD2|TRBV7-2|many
CASSPGLAGPFDTQYF
TGTGCCAGCAGTCCGGGACTAGCGGGGCCCTTTGATACGCAGTATTTT
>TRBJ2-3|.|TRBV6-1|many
CASKLQDTQYF
TGTGCCAGCAAACTCCAAGATACGCAGTATTTT
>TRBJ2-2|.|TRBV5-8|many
CASSLLGGLSTGELFF
TGTGCCAGCAGCTTGCTCGGGGGCCTAAGCACCGGGGAGCTGTTTTTT
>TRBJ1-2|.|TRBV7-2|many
CASSPQGLEIGPMRYTF
TGTGCCAGCAGCCCGCAAGGCCTGGAGATTGGGCCTATGCGGTACACCTTC
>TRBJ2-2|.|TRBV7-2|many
CASSLVIRGPGELFF
TGTGCCAGCAGCTTAGTCATCAGGGGTCCCGGGGAGCTGTTTTTT
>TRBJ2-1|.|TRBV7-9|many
CASRPGLYNEQFF
TGTGCCAGCAGACCGGGACTTTACAATGAGCAGTTCTTC
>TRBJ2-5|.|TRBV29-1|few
CSVDTLGTEPQETQYF
TGCAGCGTTGATACATTAGGAACAGAACCCCAAGAGACCCAGTACTTC
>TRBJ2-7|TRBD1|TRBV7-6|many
CASSVGTGGAYEQYF
TGTGCCAGCAGTGTGGGGACAGGGGGAGCCTACGAGCAGTACTTC
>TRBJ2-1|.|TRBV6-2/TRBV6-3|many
CASSPPLARNEQFF
TGTGCCAGCAGTCCACCTCTAGCTCGGAATGAGCAGTTCTTC
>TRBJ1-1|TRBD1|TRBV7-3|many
CASSLIPMTGFGTEAFF
TGTGCCAGCAGCTTAATTCCGATGACAGGGTTTGGCACTGAAGCTTTCTTT
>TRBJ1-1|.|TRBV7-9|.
CASSPPTGYTEAFF
TGTGCCAGCAGCCCCCCGACAGGTTACACTGAAGCTTTCTTT
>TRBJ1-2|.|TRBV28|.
CASRPDQNYGYTF
TGTGCCAGCAGACCAGATCAAAACTATGGCTACACCTTC
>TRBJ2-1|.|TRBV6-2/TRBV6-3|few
CASSYSGLAALGNEQFF
TGTGCCAGCAGTTACTCGGGATTGGCGGCCCTCGGCAATGAGCAGTTCTTC
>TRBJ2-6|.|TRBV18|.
CASLKGDGPSGANVLTF
TGTGCCAGCCTTAAGGGAGACGGCCCCTCTGGGGCCAACGTCCTGACTTTC
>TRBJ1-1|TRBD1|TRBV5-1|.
CASSPGGTGGYTEAFF
TGCGCCAGCAGCCCGGGAGGGACAGGGGGTTACACTGAAGCTTTCTTT
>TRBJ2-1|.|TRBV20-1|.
CSAGGAVDREQFF
TGCAGTGCTGGGGGGGCAGTCGATCGGGAGCAGTTCTTC
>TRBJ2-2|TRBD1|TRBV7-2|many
CASSPNQGVGTGELFF
TGTGCCAGCAGCCCCAACCAGGGGGTGGGGACCGGGGAGCTGTTTTTT
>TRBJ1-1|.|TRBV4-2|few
CASNGRGNTEAFF
TGTGCCAGCAACGGTCGAGGGAACACTGAAGCTTTCTTT
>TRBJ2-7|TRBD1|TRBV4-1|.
CASSTRQGPYEQYF
TGCGCCAGCAGCACCCGACAGGGACCCTACGAGCAGTACTTC
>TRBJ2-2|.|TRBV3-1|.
CASSLSGFTGELFF
TGTGCCAGCAGCCTTAGCGGCTTCACCGGGGAGCTGTTTTTT
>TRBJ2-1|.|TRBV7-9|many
CASSWTPTDEQFF
TGTGCCAGCAGCTGGACCCCCACAGATGAGCAGTTCTTC
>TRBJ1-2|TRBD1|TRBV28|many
CASSLPAGQGTGYTF
TGTGCCAGCAGTTTACCAGCGGGACAGGGAACCGGCTACACCTTC
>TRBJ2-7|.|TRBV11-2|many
CASSTSTGPSYEQYF
TGTGCCAGCAGCACCAGCACCGGGCCATCCTACGAGCAGTACTTC
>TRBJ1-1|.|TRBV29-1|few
CSAMRSFGQNTEAFF
TGCAGCGCTATGAGGTCTTTCGGACAGAACACTGAAGCTTTCTTT
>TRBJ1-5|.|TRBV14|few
CASSQDGNGYNQPQHF
TGTGCCAGCAGCCAAGATGGGAACGGTTACAATCAGCCCCAGCATTTT
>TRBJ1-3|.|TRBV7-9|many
CASSLDGRSGNTIYF
TGTGCCAGCAGCTTAGATGGCAGGTCTGGAAACACCATATATTTT
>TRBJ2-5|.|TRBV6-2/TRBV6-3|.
CASSSGPIGTQYF
TGTGCCAGCAGTTCCGGACCCATAGGGACCCAGTACTTC
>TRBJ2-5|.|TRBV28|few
CASRDSLRETQYF
TGTGCCAGCCGGGACTCCCTAAGAGAGACCCAGTACTTC
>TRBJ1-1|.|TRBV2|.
CARRQEPNTEAFF
TGTGCCAGACGACAGGAGCCGAACACTGAAGCTTTCTTT
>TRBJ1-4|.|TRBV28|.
CASSFGKGREKLFF
TGTGCCAGCAGTTTTGGGAAAGGTCGGGAAAAACTGTTTTTT
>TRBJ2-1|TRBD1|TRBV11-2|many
CASSLDRDRGSGEQFF
TGTGCCAGCAGCTTAGACCGGGACAGGGGGTCTGGTGAGCAGTTCTTC
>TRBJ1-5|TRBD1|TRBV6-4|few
CASSVDRAQPQHF
TGTGCCAGCAGTGTAGACAGGGCCCAGCCCCAGCATTTT